This T cell receptor beta chain was identified in a study of blood T cell repertoires in COVID-19 (dated by TCRdb to about 2020). About the full investigation: Collaborator samples came from the United States, Italy and Spain and covered acute and convalescent phases of COVID-19. The repertoires were made available in a free public database intended to serve as a resource for research on the immune response to SARS-CoV-2. The sample metadata nearly always contained a de-identified subject ID, COVID-19 status, age in years and sex. Where available, HLA class I and class II types were obtained from metadata supplied by the sample provider rather than from assay-based typing. The samples were drawn from the first 160 participants of the ongoing ImmuneRACE study and from 1,200 or so subjects provided by 6 global collaborators. The dataset comprised deeply sampled blood TCRbeta repertoires from subjects exposed to, actively infected with, or recovered from COVID-19. The material from the prospective study consisted of cDNA or gDNA derived from T cells, B-cell-depleted T cells, or PBMCs.

Trimming takes 3 bases off V and 5 bases off J; junction bases not matched to a gene: 4. The CDR3 numbers 15 residues from cysteine through phenylalanine. Of the read, only the CDR3 DNA is kept; its 45 bases are in frame from base 1. As encoded in the germline V gene, CDR1 is SGHRS while CDR2 is YFSETQ. This clone has only one observation. Its binding antigen is unknown. Base qualities are missing; no much larger clone stands one base away. Participants in the prospective study were enrolled through a virtual design, were aged roughly 18 to 100 years, and lived in roughly 25 United States geographic areas. To assign participants to cohorts, the prospective study relied on clinical history that participants themselves reported in a screening survey and a study questionnaire. ImmuneRACE Cohort 3 recovered participants were defined by two consecutive negative NP/OP PCR tests, healthcare professional clearance, or symptom resolution. Mobile phlebotomists in the prospective study collected whole blood, serum and a nasopharyngeal or oropharyngeal swab from every participant. Participants in the prospective study had the option to provide additional blood draws and questionnaires over a roughly two-month period. Prospective study blood samples were shipped either frozen or at room temperature before DNA extraction.

Study-wide findings and limitations: Clinical and demographic metadata were provided uncurated, with the amount varying by source and participant.

TCRbeta CDR3 regions were amplified from genomic DNA by means of the immunoSEQ Assay, a bias-controlled multiplex PCR. The original methods were these. The number of nucleated cells in each sample was estimated by amplification of reference gene primers within the assay. To quantify the absolute abundance of each unique TCRbeta CDR3 rearrangement, sequence reads were collapsed and filtered. For each sample, productive Simpson clonality was calculated as the square root of Simpson's diversity index across productive rearrangements. In its TCRdb copy, this immuneACCESS table keeps in-frame sequences only and misses some clones. Where compared with another copy, unresolved V genes explain less than half of these, and the others have no known cause. Clone size and V and J calls were adopted from that table, with D and trimming inferred from the DNA. The sample data list about 190,000 clones, and approximately 84% of these were observed just once. The ten top clones hold more than 2.5% of the sample.

The chain employs TRBV5-1 and TRBJ2-5, and TRBD2 aligns with 13 junction nucleotides. The sequencing sample was made of PBMCs or T cells enriched from blood (not recorded which). The origin of this receptor is a woman aged 25 to 45 who had recovered from COVID-19. The CDR3 protein is CASSSLAGGKETQYF. The DNA is as follows: TGCGCCAGCAGCTCACTAGCGGGAGGGAAGGAGACCCAGTACTTC.